The 3 T cell receptor beta chains reported below all come from one sample, sequenced in a study of blood T cell repertoires in COVID-19 (dated by TCRdb to the early 2020s). Library prep was done by the immunoSEQ multiplex PCR assay. The table comes from immuneACCESS by way of TCRdb, which keeps in-frame sequences with V and J called. Part of the clones is missing from these tables; in studies checked, under half for an unresolved V gene and the rest for unknown reasons. Here the sample has under 300,000 clones; approximately 90% occur a single time. The ten top clones hold about 2.3% of the sample. Sample: PBMCs or T cells enriched from blood (not recorded which). These receptors originate from a woman in her forties with acute COVID-19.

This clone was seen a few times. J is TRBJ1-2 and V is TRBV19; no clear D gene. There are 14 residues in the CDR3. Germline CDR1 LNHDA, CDR2 SQIVND (reference sequence). V was shortened by 9 bases and J by 0 bases, with 14 bases between the two germline ends. The CDR3 DNA is TGTGCCAGCCATCATATAAGCCCTAACTATGGCTACACCTTC. Protein product: CASHHISPNYGYTF.

The J gene is TRBJ1-1, the V gene TRBV5-1; D might be TRBD1 (5 bases). CDR3 length: 15 amino acids. With 0 bases removed from V and 7 bases from J, the gap between germline ends came to 16 bases. CDR1 is SGHRS and CDR2 is YFSETQ in the germline V gene. The CDR3 loop reads CASSLEGGVNFEAFF. DNA for the CDR3: TGCGCCAGCAGCTTGGAAGGAGGGGTCAATTTTGAAGCTTTCTTT.

The rearrangement uses TRBV28 and TRBJ1-5; weak D call: TRBD1 (6 bases). The V end was cut by 4 bases, the J end by 0 bases, with 10 bases between. Per the germline V gene, CDR1 is MDHEN and CDR2 is SYDVKM. The CDR3 extends over 15 amino acids. CDR3 sequence reads: CASSSNRVSNQPQHF. CDR3 sequence (DNA): TGTGCCAGCAGTTCGAACAGGGTTAGCAATCAGCCCCAGCATTTT.